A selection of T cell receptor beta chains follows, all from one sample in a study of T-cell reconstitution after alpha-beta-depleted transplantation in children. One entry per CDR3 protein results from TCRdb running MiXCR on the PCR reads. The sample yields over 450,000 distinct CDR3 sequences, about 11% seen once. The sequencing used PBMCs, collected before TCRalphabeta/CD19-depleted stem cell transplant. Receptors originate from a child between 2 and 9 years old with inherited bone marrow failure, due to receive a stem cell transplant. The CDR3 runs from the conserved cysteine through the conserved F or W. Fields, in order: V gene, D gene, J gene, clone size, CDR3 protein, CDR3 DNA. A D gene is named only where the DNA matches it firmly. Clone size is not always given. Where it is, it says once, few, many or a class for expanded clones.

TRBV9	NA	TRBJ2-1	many	CASSVAGQGNEQFF	TGTGCCAGCAGCGTAGCGGGCCAAGGGAATGAGCAGTTCTTC
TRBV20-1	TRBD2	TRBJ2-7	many	CSATGLAGVSSYEQYF	TGCAGTGCGACGGGACTAGCGGGAGTAAGCTCCTACGAGCAGTACTTC
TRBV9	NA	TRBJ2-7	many	CASSVGTPNGRDISYEQYF	TGTGCCAGCAGCGTAGGAACCCCCAACGGCCGGGACATCTCCTACGAGCAGTACTTC
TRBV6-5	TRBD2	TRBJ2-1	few	CASSNLNRLATKDNEQFF	TGTGCCAGCAGTAACCTCAATCGACTAGCGACTAAGGACAATGAGCAGTTCTTC
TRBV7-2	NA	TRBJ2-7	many	CASSLIGREGDEQYF	TGTGCCAGCAGCTTAATAGGGCGAGAAGGGGACGAGCAGTACTTC
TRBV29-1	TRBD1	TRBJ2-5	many	CSGSRDRGQETQYF	TGCAGCGGCTCCCGGGACAGGGGGCAAGAGACCCAGTACTTC
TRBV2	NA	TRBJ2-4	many	CASSAEQKNIQYF	TGTGCCAGCAGTGCGGAACAGAAAAACATTCAGTACTTC
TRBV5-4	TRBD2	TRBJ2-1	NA	CASSFAGGRAYNEQFF	TGTGCCAGCAGCTTCGCCGGCGGGAGGGCTTACAATGAGCAGTTCTTC
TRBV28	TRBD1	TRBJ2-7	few	CASSFVTGASYEQYF	TGTGCCAGCAGTTTCGTTACAGGGGCCTCCTACGAGCAGTACTTC
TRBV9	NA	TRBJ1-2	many	CASSLRDTPYGYTF	TGTGCCAGCAGCCTCCGGGACACACCTTATGGCTACACCTTC
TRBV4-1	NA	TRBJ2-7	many	CASSQPFPGLYEQYF	TGCGCCAGCAGCCAACCTTTCCCGGGACTCTACGAGCAGTACTTC
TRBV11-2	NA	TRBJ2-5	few	CASSFYRVPLAQETQYF	TGTGCCAGCAGCTTCTACCGGGTGCCCCTGGCGCAAGAGACCCAGTACTTC
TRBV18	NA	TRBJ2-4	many	CASSPLYRSGSKNIQYF	TGTGCCAGCTCACCATTGTATAGAAGCGGCAGCAAAAACATTCAGTACTTC
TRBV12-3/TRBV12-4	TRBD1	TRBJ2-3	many	CASRPNPGQARKNTQYF	TGTGCCAGCAGACCTAATCCGGGACAGGCCAGGAAAAATACGCAGTATTTT
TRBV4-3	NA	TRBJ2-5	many	CASSQLRAPETQYF	TGCGCCAGCAGCCAACTCAGGGCCCCAGAGACCCAGTACTTC
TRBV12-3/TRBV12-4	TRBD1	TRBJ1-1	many	CASLGWDREGRGAFF	TGTGCCAGTCTGGGATGGGACAGGGAAGGTCGGGGAGCTTTCTTT
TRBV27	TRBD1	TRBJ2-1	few	CASSLSLGTGDNEQFF	TGTGCCAGCAGTTTATCTCTCGGGACAGGGGACAATGAGCAGTTCTTC
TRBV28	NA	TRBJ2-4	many	CASSDGRQTTAKNIQYF	TGTGCCAGCAGCGACGGGCGGCAGACAACAGCCAAAAACATTCAGTACTTC
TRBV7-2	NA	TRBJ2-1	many	CASSLSGANNEQFF	TGTGCCAGCAGCTTATCGGGAGCAAACAATGAGCAGTTCTTC
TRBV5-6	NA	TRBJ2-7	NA	CASSRRGGPTYEQYF	TGTGCCAGCAGCAGGAGGGGGGGCCCTACCTACGAGCAGTACTTC
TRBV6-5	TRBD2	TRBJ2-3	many	CASSYSRTSGRTDTQYF	TGTGCCAGCAGTTATTCCCGGACTAGCGGGAGAACAGATACGCAGTATTTT
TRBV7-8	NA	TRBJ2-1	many	CASSLARGASIRYNEQFF	TGTGCCAGCAGCTTAGCCCGGGGGGCCTCTATTCGATACAATGAGCAGTTCTTC
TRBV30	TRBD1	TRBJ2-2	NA	CAWGTALTGELFF	TGTGCCTGGGGGACAGCACTTACCGGGGAGCTGTTTTTT
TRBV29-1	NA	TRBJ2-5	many	CSVSPSGTSDF	TGCAGCGTCAGCCCATCCGGGACCTCGGACTTC
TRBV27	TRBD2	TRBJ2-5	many	CASSLLAGGPFETQYF	TGTGCCAGCAGTTTACTAGCGGGAGGGCCGTTTGAGACCCAGTACTTC
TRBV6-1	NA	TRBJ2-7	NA	CASSIRHRAYEQYF	TGTGCCAGCAGCATCCGTCATCGAGCCTACGAGCAGTACTTC
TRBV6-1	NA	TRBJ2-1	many	CASTSNGGSSYNEQFF	TGTGCCAGCACCTCAAACGGGGGAAGCTCCTACAATGAGCAGTTCTTC
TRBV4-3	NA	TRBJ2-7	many	CASSQELESSYEQYF	TGCGCCAGCAGCCAAGAATTGGAAAGCTCCTACGAGCAGTACTTC
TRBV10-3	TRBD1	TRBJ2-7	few	CAIWREGTGAYEQYF	TGTGCCATCTGGCGGGAAGGGACAGGGGCCTACGAGCAGTACTTC
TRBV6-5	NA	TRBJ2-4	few	CASSYWNPDKNIQYF	TGTGCCAGCAGTTACTGGAACCCGGACAAAAACATTCAGTACTTC
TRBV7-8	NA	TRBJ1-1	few	CASSLVRPMTEAFF	TGTGCCAGCAGCTTAGTTAGACCTATGACTGAAGCTTTCTTT
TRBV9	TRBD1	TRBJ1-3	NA	CASSLTGTDSGNTIYF	TGTGCCAGCAGCTTGACAGGGACCGACTCTGGAAACACCATATATTTT